The 30 T cell receptor beta chains presented below share a single source sample, sequenced in a study of radiotherapy plus CTLA-4 blockade in lung cancer. Assay: immunoSEQ multiplex PCR; the TCRdb copy retains only in-frame clones and omits some. Of roughly 90,000 clones detected, around 80% appear once; the ten largest clones hold about 25%. Here the sequenced sample was peripheral blood, taken from a patient treated with radiotherapy plus ipilimumab. The origin of the receptors is a human donor with non-small cell lung cancer that progressed on radiotherapy plus ipilimumab.

The V call is TRBV5-8, the J call TRBJ2-1; TRBD2 matches at 15 bases. Trimming took 5 bases from V and 3 from J; bases not matched to a gene: 0. This CDR3 has 15 amino acids. CDR1 is SGHTS, CDR2 YDEGEE, per germline. The CDR3 DNA reads as TGTGCCAGCAGGGGACTAGCGGGAGGCTACAATGAGCAGTTCTTC. Protein sequence: CASRGLAGGYNEQFF.

The sample holds one count of this clone. The CDR3 protein is CAISESPGIGPYEQYF. The CDR3 nucleotides read TGTGCCATCAGTGAGTCGCCAGGGATAGGTCCCTACGAGCAGTACTTC. The chain is built from TRBV10-3 and TRBJ2-7, with a tentative D call TRBD1 (5 bases). The ends were cut back, 0 bases at V and 2 bases at J, with 14 bases in the middle. The CDR3 length is 16 residues. Germline-derived CDR1 and CDR2 are ENHRY and SYGVKD.

V gene TRBV18 combines with J gene TRBJ1-3; TRBD1 matches at 8 bases. The V gene's germline CDR1 is KGHSH and CDR2 LQKENI. The CDR3 length is 16 residues. Losses at the gene ends were 5 bases for V and 2 bases for J; bases not matched to a gene: 8. This chain's CDR3 is CASSAGQGGPGNTIYF. In DNA, the CDR3 is TGTGCCAGCTCAGCAGGACAGGGTGGGCCTGGAAACACCATATATTTT.

This chain joins TRBV28 and TRBJ1-6; 8 nucleotides align to TRBD1. The V gene's germline CDR1 is MDHEN and CDR2 SYDVKM. V was clipped by 8 bases and J by 11 bases; unmatched bases: 11. This CDR3 spans 14 amino acids. The CDR3 loop reads CASGTGTGLTPLHF. CDR3 in DNA: TGTGCCAGCGGAACCGGGACAGGCTTAACACCCCTCCACTTT. Combining the CDR3 with reference TRBV28 and TRBJ1-6 gives the whole variable domain DVKVTQSSRYLVKRTGEKVFLECVQDMDHENMFWYRQDPGLGLRLIYFSYDVKMKEKGDIPEGYSVSREKKERFSLILESASTNQTSMYLCASGTGTGLTPLHFGNGTRLTVT.

The chain couples TRBV28 to TRBJ2-7; D call uncertain. The V gene's germline CDR1 is MDHEN and CDR2 SYDVKM. V was trimmed by 6 bases and J by 8 bases, leaving 14 bases between them. CDR3 size: 12 residues. CDR3 protein: CASRRLKSQQYF. CDR3 DNA: TGTGCCAGCAGACGCTTAAAATCCCAGCAGTACTTC.

This clone was seen a handful of times. The rearrangement uses TRBV5-5 and TRBJ1-1; D is ambiguous. The CDR3 has 15 amino acids. Germline lookup yields CDR1 SGHKS and CDR2 YYEKEE (reference sequence). V was clipped by 4 bases and J by 1 base, with 14 bases between them. The CDR3 spells CASSLGGLGNTEAFF. CDR3 sequence (DNA): TGTGCCAGCAGCCTTGGTGGGTTAGGGAACACTGAAGCTTTCTTT. Filled out from reference TRBV5-5 and TRBJ1-1, the complete variable domain reads DAGVTQSPTHLIKTRGQQVTLRCSPISGHKSVSWYQQVLGQGPQFIFQYYEKEERGRGNFPDRFSARQFPNYSSELNVNALLLGDSALYLCASSLGGLGNTEAFFGQGTRLTVV.

V is TRBV6-5 and J is TRBJ1-6; the D is unclear. From germline, CDR1 is MNHEY and CDR2 SVGAGI. CDR3 length: 15 residues. Trimming left V 2 bases short and J 2 bases short, with 7 bases between. CDR3 protein: CASSYLAAYNSPLHF. In DNA, the CDR3 is TGTGCCAGCAGTTACCTCGCCGCCTATAATTCACCCCTCCACTTT.

Of note for this clone: At one of its ends the junction is not consistent with the germline gene, which may arise from a read error. The V call is TRBV5-6, the J call TRBJ2-1; 7 bases map to TRBD2. This CDR3 comprises 12 residues. The germline V gene encodes CDR1 SGHDT and CDR2 YYEEEE. The CDR3 DNA reads as TGTGCCAGCAGCCTCCGGGAGGAGCGTAGCGTCTTC. It is translated as CASSLREERSVF.

The chain has TRBV6-4 and TRBJ2-3; 8 bases line up with TRBD2. Germline CDR1 and CDR2: MRHNA and SNTAGT. The CDR3 has 14 residues. V lost 4 bases to trimming and J lost 0 bases; unmatched junction nucleotides: 0. This CDR3 reads CASSGTSSTDTQYF. The CDR3, as DNA: TGTGCCAGCAGTGGGACTAGCAGCACAGATACGCAGTATTTT.

In its sample, this clone was seen a few times. This chain uses TRBV10-3 with TRBJ2-7; the match to TRBD1 covers 7 bases. This CDR3 comprises 12 residues. Trimming at V came to 4 bases and at J to 3 bases, leaving 0 bases not matched to a gene. Germline V gives CDR1 ENHRY, CDR2 SYGVKD. The CDR3 DNA follows: TGTGCCATCAGTGGGACAGGCTACGAGCAGTACGTC. It specifies CAISGTGYEQYV.

V and J are TRBV28 and TRBJ2-1, with D perhaps TRBD1 (5 bases). The CDR3 loop spans 15 amino acids. Germline V gene lookup returns CDR1 MDHEN and CDR2 SYDVKM. The V gene lost 6 bases and the J gene lost 3 bases, with 15 bases spanning the gap. CDR3 DNA: TGTGCCAGCAGCAATGACAGAGGCAACTACAATGAGCAGTTCTTC. This gives the protein CASSNDRGNYNEQFF.

V and J are TRBV7-9 and TRBJ2-2; perhaps TRBD1 as D (6 bases). V dropped 4 bases and J dropped 6 bases, with 6 bases sitting between them. Germline V CDR1 and CDR2: SEHNR, FQNEAQ (reference sequence). The CDR3 length is 12 residues. DNA for the CDR3: TGTGCCAGCAGCTCAGGGGCCGGGGAGCTGTTTTTT. It specifies CASSSGAGELFF. Supplemented by reference TRBV7-9 and TRBJ2-2, the full variable domain reads DTGVSQNPRHKITKRGQNVTFRCDPISEHNRLYWYRQTLGQGPEFLTYFQNEAQLEKSRLLSDRFSAERPKGSFSTLEIQRTEQGDSAMYLCASSSGAGELFFGEGSRLTVL.

The rearrangement joins TRBV7-3 to TRBJ2-3; D may match TRBD1 or TRBD2 (9 bases each). Trimming stripped 5 bases from V and 0 bases from J, with 27 bases between. The CDR3 consists of 20 residues. Germline lookup yields CDR1 SGHTA and CDR2 FQGTGA. The CDR3 DNA follows: TGTGCCAGCAGCCCGACAGGGGGTGGGCTAGCGGGATATAGCACAGATACGCAGTATTTT. Translated: CASSPTGGGLAGYSTDTQYF.

The V call is TRBV2, the J call TRBJ2-1; 11 nucleotides line up with TRBD2. With V trimmed by 6 bases and J by 10 bases, 11 bases remained unmatched. CDR1 is SNHLY, CDR2 FYNNEI, per germline. The CDR3 is 15 residues long. The CDR3 here is CASSPTSGSVREQFF. The DNA of the CDR3 is TGTGCCAGCAGCCCCACTAGCGGGAGTGTGAGGGAGCAGTTCTTC. The variable domain in full, with the rest retrieved from reference TRBV2 and TRBJ2-1, is EPEVTQTPSHQVTQMGQEVILRCVPISNHLYFYWYRQILGQKVEFLVSFYNNEISEKSEIFDDQFSVERPDGSNFTLKIRSTKLEDSAMYFCASSPTSGSVREQFFGPGTRLTVL.

The chain joins TRBV7-3 to TRBJ1-1, with 8 bases matching TRBD1. V shed 5 bases and J 2 bases; nucleotides not matched to a gene: 7. From germline, CDR1 is SGHTA and CDR2 FQGTGA. The CDR3 is 15 residues long. CDR3 protein: CASSEYRGSNTEAFF. The CDR3 DNA reads TGTGCCAGCAGCGAATACAGGGGGAGCAACACTGAAGCTTTCTTT.

This chain uses TRBV4-2 with TRBJ2-6; D assignment may be TRBD1 or TRBD2 (6 bases each). The CDR3 has 16 amino acids. The V and J ends lost 6 bases and 2 bases respectively, with 14 bases between them. CDR1 is LGHNA and CDR2 is YNFKEQ in the germline V gene. As DNA, the CDR3 is TGTGCCAGCAGAGGTTGGGGGGCGGCTGGGGCCAACGTCCTGACTTTC. It yields the protein CASRGWGAAGANVLTF.

This clone was seen a few times. The genes are TRBV7-3 and TRBJ2-1, with 10 nucleotides matching TRBD2. The CDR3 has 16 residues. Trimming removed 2 bases from V and 5 bases from J; junction bases left unmatched: 6. The V gene's germline CDR1 is SGHTA and CDR2 FQGTGA. CDR3 residues: CASSLAGTSAHNEQFF. In nucleotides, the CDR3 is TGTGCCAGCAGCTTAGCCGGGACTAGCGCCCACAATGAGCAGTTCTTC.

This chain uses TRBV5-1 with TRBJ1-1; 11 positions match TRBD1. Germline CDR1 and CDR2: SGHRS and YFSETQ. V dropped 7 bases and J dropped 4; count of bases not matched to a gene: 9. This CDR3 comprises 15 residues. In nucleotides, the CDR3 is TGCGCCAGCCAAGAAACCGGGACAGGGGGCACTGAAGCTTTCTTT. It is translated as CASQETGTGGTEAFF. Looking up the rest from reference TRBV5-1 and TRBJ1-1 gives the full variable domain: KAGVTQTPRYLIKTRGQQVTLSCSPISGHRSVSWYQQTPGQGLQFLFEYFSETQRNKGNFPGRFSGRQFSNSRSEMNVSTLELGDSALYLCASQETGTGGTEAFFGQGTRLTVV.

The V and J genes are TRBV15 and TRBJ2-7; TRBD1 agrees at 7 bases. V lost 0 bases and J lost 0; bases outside the gene matches: 8. The germline V gene has CDR1 LNHNV and CDR2 YYDKDF (reference sequence). The CDR3 is 17 residues long. The CDR3 loop reads CATSRDWGTAYSYEQYF. CDR3 DNA: TGTGCCACCAGCAGAGATTGGGGGACAGCCTACTCCTACGAGCAGTACTTC.

This rearrangement joins TRBV6-1 to TRBJ1-5; 7 nucleotides match TRBD1. Germline V CDR1 and CDR2: MNHNS, SASEGT. The CDR3 covers 15 residues. The J segment lost 0 bases and the V segment lost 11 bases, leaving 10 bases of the junction unmatched. The chain's CDR3 is CAVGAGGYSNQPQHF. CDR3 sequence (DNA): TGTGCCGTTGGGGCAGGGGGTTATAGCAATCAGCCCCAGCATTTT.

V is TRBV10-3 and J is TRBJ1-5, with D perhaps matching TRBD1 (5 bases). CDR1 ENHRY and CDR2 SYGVKD come from the germline V gene. The CDR3 extends over 12 amino acids. Deletions cut 10 bases from V and 3 bases from J, with 10 bases between. The CDR3 DNA reads TGTGCCACATCAGGGTACAATCAGCCCCAGCATTTT. It specifies CATSGYNQPQHF.

This clone was detected a few times. The V call is TRBV28, the J call TRBJ1-2; D remains unclear. The CDR3 extends over 13 amino acids. The V gene lost 5 bases and the J gene lost 5 bases, with 12 bases spanning the gap. Germline V lookup: CDR1 MDHEN, CDR2 SYDVKM. CDR3 residues: CASSRTSSYGYTF. The CDR3 DNA reads as TGTGCCAGCAGTCGCACCAGTTCGTATGGCTACACCTTC.

The chain links TRBV7-3 to TRBJ2-1; maybe TRBD2 (5 bases). V dropped 5 bases and J dropped 6 bases, with 17 bases sitting between them. The CDR3 spans 15 residues. Germline CDR1 reads SGHTA; CDR2 reads FQGTGA. The chain's CDR3 is CASSPSGEKSNEQFF. CDR3 bases: TGTGCCAGCAGCCCGAGCGGAGAGAAATCCAATGAGCAGTTCTTC.

J is TRBJ2-2 and V is TRBV7-9; no clear D. Germline lookup yields CDR1 SEHNR and CDR2 FQNEAQ (reference sequence). The CDR3 runs to 14 residues. V shed 7 bases and J shed 6 bases, with 15 bases lying between them. The CDR3 loop is CASMVEPAPGELFF. The CDR3 DNA follows: TGTGCCAGCATGGTTGAGCCGGCCCCCGGGGAGCTGTTTTTT. Full variable domain (missing parts from reference TRBV7-9 and TRBJ2-2): DTGVSQNPRHKITKRGQNVTFRCDPISEHNRLYWYRQTLGQGPEFLTYFQNEAQLEKSRLLSDRFSAERPKGSFSTLEIQRTEQGDSAMYLCASMVEPAPGELFFGEGSRLTVL.

The chain has TRBV30 and TRBJ2-2; the D call may be TRBD1 or TRBD2 (5 bases each). Per germline, CDR1 GTSNPN and CDR2 SVGIG (reference sequence). The CDR3 totals 13 residues. Trimming left V 0 bases short and J 7 bases short, with 9 bases between. CDR3 nucleotide sequence: TGTGCCTGGAGTGTGTGGGACCGCGGGGAGCTGTTTTTT. This codes for CAWSVWDRGELFF.

This sequence joins TRBV7-8 and TRBJ2-3; the match to TRBD1 covers 10 bases. The germline V gene has CDR1 SGHVS and CDR2 FQNEAQ. CDR3 size: 16 residues. V shed 5 bases and J 7 bases; nucleotides not matched to a gene: 12. CDR3 DNA sequence: TGTGCCAGCAGCGCGCTCACCGGGACAGGGGTGAATACGCAGTATTTT. It codes for CASSALTGTGVNTQYF.

The chain couples TRBV5-6 to TRBJ2-7; D remains ambiguous. Germline-derived CDR1 and CDR2 are SGHDT and YYEEEE. CDR3 length: 13 residues. Trimming stripped 4 bases from V and 4 bases from J, with 12 bases between. As DNA, the CDR3 is TGTGCCAGCAGCACCCGGGCCGTATACGAGCAGTACGTC. This encodes CASSTRAVYEQYV.

This clone was seen a handful of times. V gene TRBV28 combines with J gene TRBJ1-4; TRBD1 might be the D (5 bases). The V and J ends lost 2 bases and 5 bases respectively, with 9 bases between them. The germline CDR1 and CDR2 sequences are MDHEN and SYDVKM. The CDR3 is 14 residues long. The CDR3 loop is CASSLARVNEKLFF. CDR3 DNA: TGTGCCAGCAGTTTAGCCAGGGTCAATGAAAAACTGTTTTTT.

This clone has just a few counts. The chain carries TRBV28 and TRBJ1-5; 9 nucleotides agree with TRBD1. Per the germline V gene, CDR1 is MDHEN and CDR2 is SYDVKM. The CDR3 is made up of 13 amino acids. Losses at the gene ends were 6 bases for V and 7 bases for J; bases not matched to a gene: 4. The CDR3 nucleotides are TGTGCCAGCAGCTACACAGGGGGCCAGCCCCAGCATTTT. Protein: CASSYTGGQPQHF. Looking up the rest from reference TRBV28 and TRBJ1-5 gives the full variable domain: DVKVTQSSRYLVKRTGEKVFLECVQDMDHENMFWYRQDPGLGLRLIYFSYDVKMKEKGDIPEGYSVSREKKERFSLILESASTNQTSMYLCASSYTGGQPQHFGDGTRLSIL.

The rearrangement joins TRBV6-5 to TRBJ1-3; D is ambiguous. The CDR3 is 16 amino acids. Trimming removed 0 bases at V and 0 bases at J, with 9 bases between. Germline CDR1 MNHEY, CDR2 SVGAGI. CDR3 in amino acids: CASSYSGSSSGNTIYF. CDR3 DNA: TGTGCCAGCAGTTACTCCGGCAGCAGCTCTGGAAACACCATATATTTT.